This T cell receptor (beta chain) came from a study of blood T cell repertoires in COVID-19. Background on the study: PBMCs, B-cell-depleted T cells, or T cells were the source of the cDNA or gDNA that made up the material.

Trimming removed 4 bases at V and 2 bases at J, with 13 bases between. The CDR3 loop spans 15 amino acids. Germline CDR1 reads LGHNA; CDR2 reads YSLEER. In the authors' workflow: It was from reference gene primer amplification that nucleated cell counts were estimated. Some clones are missing from TCRdb's copy, which holds only in-frame ones; the method was immunoSEQ multiplex PCR. The V and J calls and clone size come from that table; D and trimming were worked out from the DNA. The data hold about 130,000 clones, with about 77% observed a single time. The sequenced material came from peripheral blood. The clonotype comes from a man at least 80 years old with acute or convalescent COVID-19. The chain links TRBV4-3 to TRBJ2-3, with D unresolved. CDR3 sequence reads: CASSLDWSLTDTQYF. CDR3 DNA: TGCGCCAGCAGCCTTGACTGGAGCCTCACAGATACGCAGTATTTT.